A single sample gave rise to the 9 T cell receptor beta chains below, sequenced in a study of T cells in localized non-small cell lung cancer. The assay was immunoSEQ multiplex PCR, and TCRdb's table has in-frame clones only and misses some. The sample includes about 56,000 clones, around 86% of them seen just once. Sequences were derived from peripheral blood, sampled before any cancer treatment. These receptors were taken from a woman aged 40-69 years with stage I lung adenocarcinoma.

This rearrangement joins TRBV15 to TRBJ2-7; 7 bases agree with TRBD1. The V and J ends lost 9 bases and 3 bases, in that order; junction bases with no gene match: 14. There are 15 residues in the CDR3. Germline V gives CDR1 LNHNV, CDR2 YYDKDF (reference sequence). This CDR3 reads CATALTGTENYEQYF. The CDR3 DNA reads TGTGCCACAGCACTAACCGGGACAGAGAACTACGAGCAGTACTTC.

The V call is TRBV19, the J call TRBJ2-7; 7 bases match TRBD1. With V trimmed by 3 bases and J by 6 bases, 5 bases remained unmatched. There are 13 residues in the CDR3. Looked up from germline, CDR1 is LNHDA and CDR2 is SQIVND (reference sequence). As DNA, the CDR3 is TGTGCCAGTAGTATCAGAACAGGGGTCGAGCAGTACTTC. The encoded protein is CASSIRTGVEQYF.

CDR3 bases: TGCGCCAGCAGCCAAGAGATCTTGAACACCGGGGAGCTGTTTTTT. This encodes CASSQEILNTGELFF. The V and J genes are TRBV4-3 and TRBJ2-2; D not certain. Trimming removed 0 bases from V and 1 base from J, with 6 bases in between. The CDR3 consists of 15 residues. Germline V gene sequence: CDR1 LGHNA, CDR2 YSLEER.

The genes are TRBV6-1 and TRBJ2-2, with D possibly TRBD1 on 5 matching bases. CDR1 is MNHNS, CDR2 SASEGT, per germline. V shed 2 bases and J shed 6 bases, with 13 bases lying between them. The length of the CDR3 is 15 residues. CDR3 residues: CASSEQGTLSGELFF. CDR3 sequence (DNA): TGTGCCAGCAGTGAACAGGGAACGTTGTCCGGGGAGCTGTTTTTT.

The V and J genes are TRBV27 and TRBJ2-1; 11 nucleotides match TRBD2. V lost 3 bases and J lost 7; bases outside the gene matches: 5. The germline gives CDR1 MNHEY, CDR2 SMNVEV (reference sequence). This CDR3 has 15 residues. DNA for the CDR3: TGTGCCAGCAGTTTGGCAGTAGCGGGGGGGAATGAGCAGTTCTTC. It codes for CASSLAVAGGNEQFF.

The chain's CDR3 is CASSLPRGTGVRDTQYF. In nucleotides, the CDR3 is TGTGCCAGCAGCCTACCCAGGGGGACAGGGGTCAGGGATACGCAGTATTTT. The chain has TRBV7-9 and TRBJ2-3, with 10 bases lining up with TRBD1. Germline lookup yields CDR1 SEHNR and CDR2 FQNEAQ (reference sequence). The CDR3 spans 17 residues. V trimming: 5 bases; J trimming: 6 bases; junction bases outside the gene matches: 14.

The chain recombines TRBV29-1 with TRBJ1-1, with D unclear. The CDR3 runs 12 residues. V was trimmed by 1 base and J by 4 bases, leaving 7 bases between them. From germline, CDR1 is SQVTM and CDR2 ANQGSEA. As DNA, the CDR3 is TGCAGCGTTGAAGTGAGGACCACTGAAGCTTTCTTT. Translation: CSVEVRTTEAFF.

The chain is built from TRBV9 and TRBJ2-2; the D is unclear. V shed 4 bases and J shed 6 bases, with 16 bases lying between them. Germline V gives CDR1 SGDLS, CDR2 YYNGEE. The CDR3 extends over 15 amino acids. CDR3 residues: CASSPKHPAAGELFF. DNA of the CDR3: TGTGCCAGCAGCCCAAAACACCCTGCCGCCGGGGAGCTGTTTTTT.

The chain recombines TRBV7-2 with TRBJ1-2, with D possibly being TRBD1 (6 bases). The CDR3 is 17 residues long. V was pared by 5 bases and J by 5 bases, with 24 bases between. Germline assignment: CDR1 SGHTA and CDR2 FQGNSA. The CDR3 is CASSPRGARADPYGYTF. DNA for the CDR3: TGTGCCAGCAGCCCTAGGGGGGCCAGGGCCGACCCTTATGGCTACACCTTC.